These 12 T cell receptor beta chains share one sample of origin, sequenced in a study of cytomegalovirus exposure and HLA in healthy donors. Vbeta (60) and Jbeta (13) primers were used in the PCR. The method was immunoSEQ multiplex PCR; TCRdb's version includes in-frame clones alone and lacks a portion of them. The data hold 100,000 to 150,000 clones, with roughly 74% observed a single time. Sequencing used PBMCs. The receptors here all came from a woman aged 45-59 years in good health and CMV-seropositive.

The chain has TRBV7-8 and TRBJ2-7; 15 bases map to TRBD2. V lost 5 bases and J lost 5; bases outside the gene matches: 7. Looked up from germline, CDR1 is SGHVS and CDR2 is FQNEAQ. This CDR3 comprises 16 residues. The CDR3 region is CASSRRTSGGADEQYF. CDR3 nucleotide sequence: TGTGCCAGCAGCAGAAGGACTAGCGGGGGGGCGGACGAGCAGTACTTC. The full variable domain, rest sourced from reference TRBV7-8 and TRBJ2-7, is GAGVSQSPRYKVAKRGQDVALRCDPISGHVSLFWYQQALGQGPEFLTYFQNEAQLDKSGLPSDRFFAERPEGSVSTLKIQRTQQEDSAVYLCASSRRTSGGADEQYFGPGTRLTVT.

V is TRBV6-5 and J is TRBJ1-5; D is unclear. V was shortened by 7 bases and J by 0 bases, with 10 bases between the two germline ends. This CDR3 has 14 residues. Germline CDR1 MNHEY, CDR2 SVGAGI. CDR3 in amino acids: CASTGRGSNQPQHF. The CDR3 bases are TGTGCCAGCACCGGTCGGGGTAGCAATCAGCCCCAGCATTTT.

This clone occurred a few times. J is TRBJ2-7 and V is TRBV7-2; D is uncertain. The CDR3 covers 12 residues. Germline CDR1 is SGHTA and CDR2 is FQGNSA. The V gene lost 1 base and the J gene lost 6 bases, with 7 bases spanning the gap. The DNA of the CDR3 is TGTGCCAGCAGCTTAGTTAGAGGCGAGCAGTACTTC. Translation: CASSLVRGEQYF.

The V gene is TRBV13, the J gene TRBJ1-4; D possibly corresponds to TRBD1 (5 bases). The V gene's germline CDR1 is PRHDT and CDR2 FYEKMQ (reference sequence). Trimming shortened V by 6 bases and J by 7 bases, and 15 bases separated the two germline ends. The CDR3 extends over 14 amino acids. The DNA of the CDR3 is TGTGCCAGCAGGATAAGCGGGACGGTTGAAAAACTGTTTTTT. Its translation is CASRISGTVEKLFF.

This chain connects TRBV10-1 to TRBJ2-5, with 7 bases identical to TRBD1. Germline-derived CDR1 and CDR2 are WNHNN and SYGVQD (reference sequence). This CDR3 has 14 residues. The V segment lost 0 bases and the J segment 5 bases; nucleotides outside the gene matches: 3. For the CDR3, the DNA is TGCGCCAGCAGTGAGTCGACAGGGCGGGAGACCCAGTACTTC. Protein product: CASSESTGRETQYF.

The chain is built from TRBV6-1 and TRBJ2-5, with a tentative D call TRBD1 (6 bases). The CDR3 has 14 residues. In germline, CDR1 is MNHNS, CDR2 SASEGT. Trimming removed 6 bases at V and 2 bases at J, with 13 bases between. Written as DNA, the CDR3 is TGTGCCAGCAGCCGTGGACAGAGTCAAGAGACCCAGTACTTC. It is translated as CASSRGQSQETQYF.

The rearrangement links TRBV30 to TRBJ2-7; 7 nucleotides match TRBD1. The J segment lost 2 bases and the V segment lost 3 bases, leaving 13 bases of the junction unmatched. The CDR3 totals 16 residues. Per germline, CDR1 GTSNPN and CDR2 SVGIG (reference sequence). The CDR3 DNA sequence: TGTGCCTGGAGCGATCGACAGGGTGGGGGTCCCTACGAGCAGTACTTC. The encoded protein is CAWSDRQGGGPYEQYF.

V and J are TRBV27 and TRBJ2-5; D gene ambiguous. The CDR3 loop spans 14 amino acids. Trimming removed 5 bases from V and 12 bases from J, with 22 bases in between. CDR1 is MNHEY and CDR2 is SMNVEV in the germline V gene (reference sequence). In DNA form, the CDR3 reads TGTGCCAGCAGTCCCCCCTTCTGGCCCCCGAAGAAGTACTTC. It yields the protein CASSPPFWPPKKYF.

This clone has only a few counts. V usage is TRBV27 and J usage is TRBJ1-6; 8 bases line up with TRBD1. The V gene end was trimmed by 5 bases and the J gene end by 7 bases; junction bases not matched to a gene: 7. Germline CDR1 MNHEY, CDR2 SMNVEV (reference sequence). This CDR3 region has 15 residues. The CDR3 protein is CASSRGQGENSPLHF. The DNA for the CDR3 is TGTGCCAGCAGTCGTGGACAGGGCGAGAATTCACCCCTCCACTTT.

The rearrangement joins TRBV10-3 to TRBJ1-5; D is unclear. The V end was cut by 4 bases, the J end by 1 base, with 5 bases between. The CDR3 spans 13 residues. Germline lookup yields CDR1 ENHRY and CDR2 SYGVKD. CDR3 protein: CAISATSNQPQHF. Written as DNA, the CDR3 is TGTGCCATCAGTGCGACAAGCAATCAGCCCCAGCATTTT.

CDR3 sequence: CASSLPLRGSTDTQYF. The CDR3 DNA sequence: TGCGCCAGCAGCCTTCCTCTTCGGGGTAGCACAGATACGCAGTATTTT. The chain is built from TRBV4-1 and TRBJ2-3; TRBD2 is a possible D gene (5 bases). V was trimmed by 4 bases and J by 0 bases, leaving 14 bases between them. CDR1 is MGHRA, CDR2 YSYEKL, per germline. This CDR3 region has 16 residues.

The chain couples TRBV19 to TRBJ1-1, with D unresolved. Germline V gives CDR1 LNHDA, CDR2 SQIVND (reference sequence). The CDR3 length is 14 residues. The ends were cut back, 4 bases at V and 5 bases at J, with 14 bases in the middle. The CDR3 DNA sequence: TGTGCCAGTAGTACCTCGGGTTTGGTAACTGAAGCTTTCTTT. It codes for CASSTSGLVTEAFF.